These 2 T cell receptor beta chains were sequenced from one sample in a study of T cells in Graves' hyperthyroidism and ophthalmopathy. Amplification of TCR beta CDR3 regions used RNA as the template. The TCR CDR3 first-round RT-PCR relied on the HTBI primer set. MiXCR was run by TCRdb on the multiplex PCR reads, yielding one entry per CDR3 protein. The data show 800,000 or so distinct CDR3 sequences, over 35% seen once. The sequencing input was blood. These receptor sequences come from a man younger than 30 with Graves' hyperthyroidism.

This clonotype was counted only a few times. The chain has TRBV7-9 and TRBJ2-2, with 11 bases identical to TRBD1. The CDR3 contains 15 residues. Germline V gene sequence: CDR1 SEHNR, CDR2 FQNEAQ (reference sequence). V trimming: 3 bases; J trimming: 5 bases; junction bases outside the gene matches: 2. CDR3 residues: CASSFRDRGTGELFF. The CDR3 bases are TGTGCCAGCAGCTTCCGGGACAGGGGGACCGGGGAGCTGTTTTTT.

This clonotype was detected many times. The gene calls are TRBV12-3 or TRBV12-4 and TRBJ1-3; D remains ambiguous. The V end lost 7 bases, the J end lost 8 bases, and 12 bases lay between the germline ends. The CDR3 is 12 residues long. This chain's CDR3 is CASTVNTDTIYF. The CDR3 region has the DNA TGTGCCAGCACGGTAAACACGGACACCATATATTTT.